This T cell receptor beta chain is drawn from a study of cytomegalovirus exposure and HLA in healthy donors. Libraries were prepared by immunoSEQ multiplex PCR; TCRdb keeps only in-frame clonotypes and omits some of them. Among about 130,000 clones listed, 85% to 90% were seen once. Study outcomes and limitations: Researchers catalogued some 160 TCR beta chains as cytomegalovirus-associated. According to reports, the classifier identified cytomegalovirus status with high specificity and sensitivity. A later analysis found first-cohort TCR clusters tended to co-occur in the approximately 120 validation repertoires.

Concerning this clone itself: Its specificity is unknown.

This TCR was recovered from a man aged 25-45 years in good health and CMV-seronegative. Sample: PBMCs.

CDR3 residues: CASSLDEGTKGTQYF. Here the CDR3 DNA reads TGTGCCAGCAGCTTAGATGAGGGGACTAAAGGGACCCAGTACTTC. The chain joins TRBV11-2 to TRBJ2-5; 7 nucleotides agree with TRBD2. Germline V gene sequence: CDR1 SGHAT, CDR2 FQNNGV. V lost 0 bases and J lost 7; bases outside the gene matches: 8. This CDR3 contains 15 residues. The full variable domain, with the rest looked up from reference TRBV11-2 and TRBJ2-5, is EAGVAQSPRYKIIEKRQSVAFWCNPISGHATLYWYQQILGQGPKLLIQFQNNGVVDDSQLPKDRFSAERLKGVDSTLKIQPAKLEDSAVYLCASSLDEGTKGTQYFGPGTRLLVL.